This paragraph reports one T cell receptor beta chain. The sample originates from a study of glioma-infiltrating T cells after dendritic cell vaccination. Time point meaning: after dendritic cell vaccination, including at tumor progression/relapse. Clones were sequenced by immunoSEQ multiplex PCR, and TCRdb holds only the in-frame ones, with some missing. Of 90,000 to 95,000 clones in the sample, around four fifths were seen once. The CDR3 covers 14 residues. V shed 5 bases, J shed 5 bases, and the junction held 5 bases outside the gene matches. Germline CDR1 and CDR2: LNHDA and SQIVND (reference sequence).

This sequence was found in a human donor with glioblastoma. The chain recombines TRBV19 with TRBJ2-2, with TRBD1 matching over 7 bases. This specimen consisted of blood, obtained after dendritic cell vaccination. This chain's CDR3 is CASSDRAWTGELFF. The CDR3 bases are TGTGCCAGTAGTGACAGGGCTTGGACCGGGGAGCTGTTTTTT.